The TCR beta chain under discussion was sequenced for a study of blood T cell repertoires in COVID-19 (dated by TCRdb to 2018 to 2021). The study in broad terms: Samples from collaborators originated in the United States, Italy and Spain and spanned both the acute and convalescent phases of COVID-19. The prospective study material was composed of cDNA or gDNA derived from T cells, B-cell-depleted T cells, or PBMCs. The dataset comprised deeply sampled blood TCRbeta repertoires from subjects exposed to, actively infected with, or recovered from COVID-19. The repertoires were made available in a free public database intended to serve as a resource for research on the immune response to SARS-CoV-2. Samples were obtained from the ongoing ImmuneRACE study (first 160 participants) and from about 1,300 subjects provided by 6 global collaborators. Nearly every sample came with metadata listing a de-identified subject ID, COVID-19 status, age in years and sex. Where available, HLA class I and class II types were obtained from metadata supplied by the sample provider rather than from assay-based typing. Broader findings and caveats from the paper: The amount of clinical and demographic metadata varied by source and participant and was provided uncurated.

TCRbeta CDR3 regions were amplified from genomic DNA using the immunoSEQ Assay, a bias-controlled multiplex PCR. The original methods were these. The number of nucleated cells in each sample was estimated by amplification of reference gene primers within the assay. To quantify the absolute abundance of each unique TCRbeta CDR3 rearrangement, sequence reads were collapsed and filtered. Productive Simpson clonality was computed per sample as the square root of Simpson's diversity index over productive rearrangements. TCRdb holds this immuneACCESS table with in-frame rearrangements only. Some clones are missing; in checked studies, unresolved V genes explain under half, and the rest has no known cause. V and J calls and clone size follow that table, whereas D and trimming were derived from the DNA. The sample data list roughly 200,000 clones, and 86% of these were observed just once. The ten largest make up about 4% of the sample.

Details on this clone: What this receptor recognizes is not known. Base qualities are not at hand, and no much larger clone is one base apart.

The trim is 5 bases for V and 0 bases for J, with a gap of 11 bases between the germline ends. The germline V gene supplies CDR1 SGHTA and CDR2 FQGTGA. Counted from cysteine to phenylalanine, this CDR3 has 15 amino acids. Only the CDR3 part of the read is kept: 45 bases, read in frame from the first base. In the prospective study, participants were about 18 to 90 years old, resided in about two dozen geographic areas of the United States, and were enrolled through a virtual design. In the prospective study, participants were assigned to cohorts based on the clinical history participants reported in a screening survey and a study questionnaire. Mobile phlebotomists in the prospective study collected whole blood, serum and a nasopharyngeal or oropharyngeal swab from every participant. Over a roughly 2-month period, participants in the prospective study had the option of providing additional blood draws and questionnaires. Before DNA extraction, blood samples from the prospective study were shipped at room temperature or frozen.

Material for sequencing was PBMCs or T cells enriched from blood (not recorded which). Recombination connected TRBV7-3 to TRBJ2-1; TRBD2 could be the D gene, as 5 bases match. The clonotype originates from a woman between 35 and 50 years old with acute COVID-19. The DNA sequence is TGTGCCAGCAGCGCCAGCGGACTCTCCTACAATGAGCAGTTCTTC. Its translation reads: CASSASGLSYNEQFF.